This TCR beta chain was retrieved from a study of molecular identifiers for immune sequencing clone quantification. Study-wide results and caveats: Underestimated sizes of highly expanded clones could result from identical TCR molecules that share a barcode.

The naive CD8 libraries originated from between about 17,000 and 1,000,000 sorted cells and drew on 10%, 30% or 50% RNA. This clonotype has at least ten counts. Its antigen is undetermined. TCRdb re-derived calls from the PCR reads in MiXCR, one entry per CDR3 protein. This table has hundreds of thousands of distinct CDR3 sequences, about 25% appearing once. After removal of 4 bases from V and 3 bases from J, the junction contained 9 bases not matched to a gene. Germline V CDR1 and CDR2: LNHNV, YYDKDF (reference sequence). The CDR3 contains 15 residues. V usage is TRBV15 and J usage is TRBJ2-7, with 7 bases fitting TRBD2. Sample: naive CD8+ T cells from blood, with Jurkat cell RNA spiked in. Subset specified: FACS-sorted CD8+CD4-CCR7+CD45RA+ naive T cells. This TCR derives from a human donor in good health. Some libraries in this study had Jurkat cell RNA spiked in. This CDR3 is CATSTGTTLLYEQYF. The CDR3 region has the DNA TGTGCCACCAGCACCGGGACTACCTTACTCTACGAGCAGTACTTC.